These T cell receptor beta chains were read from a single sample in a study of patients and donors after allogeneic stem cell transplantation. One entry per CDR3 protein, called by TCRdb with MiXCR from the RT-PCR reads. The top ten hold around 7.2% of the sample, which has over 350,000 distinct CDR3 sequences, 15% to 20% seen once. Input material: blood, either unsorted or a sorted T cell fraction (not recorded which). The receptors shown here come from a human donor who was either an allogeneic HSCT recipient or a stem cell or donor lymphocyte infusion donor (not recorded which). It is not recorded whose cells these are; they may come from a transplant donor. The CDR3 runs from the conserved cysteine through the conserved F or W. The D gene is left open where the match is weak. Some rows mark clone size as missing; the rest say once, few, many or name a class of expanded clone.

J gene,D gene,V gene,clone size,CDR3 DNA,CDR3 protein
TRBJ2-2,-,TRBV20-1,-,TGCAGTGCTAGAGATCTCTGGACTAACACCGGGGAGCTGTTTTTT,CSARDLWTNTGELFF
TRBJ1-5,TRBD1,TRBV7-8,few,TGTGCCAGCAGCTTTCAAAACTTCCGGGACAGAATAAGCAATCAGCCCCAGCATTTT,CASSFQNFRDRISNQPQHF
TRBJ1-2,TRBD1,TRBV2,-,TGTGCCAGCACCAGGGGACAGGACTATGGCTACACCTTC,CASTRGQDYGYTF
TRBJ2-7,-,TRBV28,few,TGTGCCAGCAGTTTAATAGGGGCCTACGAGCAGTACTTC,CASSLIGAYEQYF
TRBJ2-3,-,TRBV9,few,TGTGCCAGCAGCTCCGCAGGGGGGCAGACAGATACGCAGTATTTT,CASSSAGGQTDTQYF
TRBJ1-2,TRBD1,TRBV20-1,few,TGCAGTGCTTCGGACAGGGGGCGAGACTATGGCTACACCTTC,CSASDRGRDYGYTF
TRBJ1-1,-,TRBV20-1,-,TGCAGTGCTAGGGTTTTGGGCAGGGGGAACACTGAAGCTTTCTTT,CSARVLGRGNTEAFF
TRBJ2-1,TRBD1,TRBV5-1,few,TGCGCCAGCAGCTTGGGCGACAGGGGGTACAATGAGCAGTTCTTC,CASSLGDRGYNEQFF
TRBJ1-3,TRBD1,TRBV16,few,TGTGCCAGCAGCCAATCTTACAGGGGGAAAGGAAACACCATATATTTT,CASSQSYRGKGNTIYF
TRBJ1-1,TRBD1,TRBV12-3/TRBV12-4,few,TGTGCCAGCAGGTTCCGGGGGGACAGGGGATTTTTGAACACTGAAGCTTTCTTT,CASRFRGDRGFLNTEAFF
TRBJ1-1,-,TRBV20-1,-,TGCAGTGCTAGAGATAGAACCCACAACACTGAAGCTTTCTTT,CSARDRTHNTEAFF
TRBJ1-4,TRBD1,TRBV5-1,few,TGCGCCAGCAGCATCGGACAGGGATCAACTAATGAAAAACTGTTTTTT,CASSIGQGSTNEKLFF
TRBJ1-5,TRBD1,TRBV15,-,TGTGCCACCAGCAGAGAGGGACAGCACAATCAGCCCCAGCATTTT,CATSREGQHNQPQHF
TRBJ2-5,TRBD2,TRBV7-3,-,TGTGCCAGCAGCCCCAGCGGGGCGATCCAAGAGACCCAGTACTTC,CASSPSGAIQETQYF
TRBJ2-7,-,TRBV2,-,TGTGCCAGCCTGGGACTGCCTGACTACGAGCAGTACTTC,CASLGLPDYEQYF
TRBJ2-7,-,TRBV6-5,few,TGTGCCAGCAGTTACAGTAAGGGGACTCCCGCCTACGAGCAGTACTTC,CASSYSKGTPAYEQYF
TRBJ2-7,-,TRBV20-1,-,TGCAGTGCTAGAGCCCTAATGGCGCTAAGCTCCTACGAGCAGTACTTC,CSARALMALSSYEQYF
TRBJ1-5,-,TRBV6-2/TRBV6-3,-,TGTGCCAGCAGTTACCCAGGGCGGAATCAGCCCCAGCATTTT,CASSYPGRNQPQHF
TRBJ1-3,-,TRBV18,-,TGTGCCAGCTCACCACGCGTCGGTGACTCTGGAAACACCATATATTTT,CASSPRVGDSGNTIYF
TRBJ2-7,-,TRBV30,few,TGTGCCTGGAGTGTACGGGGCAGGATGGGCGAGCAGTACTTC,CAWSVRGRMGEQYF
TRBJ2-1,-,TRBV2,many,TGTGCCAGCAGTGAGACAGTATACAATGAGCAGTTCTTC,CASSETVYNEQFF
TRBJ2-6,-,TRBV29-1,few,TGCAGCGTAGGGGGATTCTCTGGGGCCAACGTCCTGACTTTC,CSVGGFSGANVLTF
TRBJ2-2,-,TRBV12-3/TRBV12-4,many,TGTGCCAGCAGTCCGACGACAGCCGGGGAGCTGTTTTTT,CASSPTTAGELFF
TRBJ2-3,-,TRBV20-1,-,TGCAGTGCTAGAGATATAAATCTGAAGAGCACAGATACGCAGTATTTT,CSARDINLKSTDTQYF
TRBJ1-1,-,TRBV7-8,-,TGTGCCAGCAGCTTAGTCATTGGGGTCACTGAAGCTTTCTTT,CASSLVIGVTEAFF
TRBJ1-1,-,TRBV3-1,few,TGTGCCAGCAGCCAGTATAGGAGTTACACTGAAGCTTTCTTT,CASSQYRSYTEAFF
TRBJ1-1,-,TRBV2,few,TGTGCCAGCAGTGTCAAGCAGTTAGCTTTCTTT,CASSVKQLAFF
TRBJ1-6,TRBD1,TRBV7-2,few,TGTGCCAGCAGCTACCGACAGGGTAATTCACCCCTCCACTTT,CASSYRQGNSPLHF
TRBJ2-1,-,TRBV5-1,-,TGCGCCAGCAGCTTGGAGCTAGCTCCCTACAATGAGCAGTTCTTC,CASSLELAPYNEQFF
TRBJ2-7,TRBD2,TRBV7-6,once,TGTGCCAGCAGCCCTAGGGCTAGCGGGGACTACGAGCAGTACTTC,CASSPRASGDYEQYF
TRBJ1-2,-,TRBV6-6,-,TGTGCCAGCAGTTCAATTGGCTACACCTTC,CASSSIGYTF
TRBJ2-5,TRBD2,TRBV7-3,-,TGTGCCAGCAGCTTGGGGACTAGAAAATTCGAGACCCAGTACTTC,CASSLGTRKFETQYF
TRBJ1-1,-,TRBV20-1,few,TGCAGTGCTAGAGATACGAGAAACACTGAAGCTTTCTTT,CSARDTRNTEAFF
TRBJ2-2,-,TRBV5-1,many,TGCGCCAGCAGCTTGCCCCAGGGCGCCGGGGAGCTGTTTTTT,CASSLPQGAGELFF
TRBJ2-7,-,TRBV9,-,TGTGCCAGCAGCACTCGGACCATCGGGGTCTACGAGCAGTACTTC,CASSTRTIGVYEQYF
TRBJ1-1,-,TRBV20-1,few,TGCAGTGCTAGAGTCGGTGAAGCTTTCTTT,CSARVGEAFF
TRBJ2-1,TRBD1,TRBV3-1,-,TGTGCCAGCAGCCAAGATCTGGGCAGGGGGTCCTACAATGAGCAGTTCTTC,CASSQDLGRGSYNEQFF
TRBJ2-7,-,TRBV6-5,-,TGTGCCAGCAAAAGCGGACCCTACGAGCAGTACTTC,CASKSGPYEQYF
TRBJ2-5,-,TRBV29-1,-,TGCAGCGTGATAACAGGGAAAGAGACCCAGTACTTC,CSVITGKETQYF
TRBJ2-2,-,TRBV4-1,-,TGCGCCAGCAGCCTCACAATACTCGGGGGAATGGTCACCGGGGAGCTGTTTTTT,CASSLTILGGMVTGELFF
TRBJ2-7,-,TRBV7-9,-,TGTGCCAGCAGCCAGGTCGCGACGCGCGAGCAGTACTTC,CASSQVATREQYF
TRBJ2-2,-,TRBV7-9,few,TGTGCCAGCAGCTTTTGGGGGACCACCGGGGAGCTGTTTTTT,CASSFWGTTGELFF
TRBJ2-2,-,TRBV4-2,few,TGTGCCAGCAGCCGCCGTAGCGGAAACACCGGGGAGCTGTTTTTT,CASSRRSGNTGELFF
TRBJ2-7,-,TRBV27,few,TGTGCCAGCAGTTACAGGGAAGGCGGATACGAGCAGTACTTC,CASSYREGGYEQYF
TRBJ2-7,-,TRBV20-1,few,TGCAGTGCTAGAGATCTGCAGCTGAGCTCCTACGAGCAGTACTTC,CSARDLQLSSYEQYF